This record looks at one T cell receptor beta chain sequence and its context. What antigen it recognizes has not been identified. Per-nucleotide qualities are absent, and no much larger clonotype sits a single base away. The sample originates from a study of blood T cell repertoires in COVID-19 (dated by TCRdb to the early 2020s). For the wider study: Samples covering the acute and convalescent phases of COVID-19 were provided by collaborators in the United States, Italy and Spain. Nearly every sample came with metadata listing a de-identified subject ID, COVID-19 status, age in years and sex. The repertoires were released in a freely available public database intended as a resource for research on the immune response to SARS-CoV-2. Samples came from the ongoing ImmuneRACE study (first 160 participants) plus 1,254 subjects from 6 global collaborators. The material from the prospective study consisted of cDNA or gDNA derived from T cells, B-cell-depleted T cells, or PBMCs. Subjects who had been exposed to COVID-19, were actively infected with it, or had recovered from it provided the deeply sampled blood TCRbeta repertoires that made up the dataset. Where available, HLA class I and class II types were taken from metadata supplied by the sample provider and were not determined by assay-based typing. Results and caveats for the whole study, not just this receptor: How much clinical and demographic metadata was included differed by source and by participant, and the metadata was provided uncurated.

Measured from the cysteine to the phenylalanine, the CDR3 is 18 residues long. Just the 54-base CDR3 DNA is kept, in frame starting at base 1. Trimmed from V: 0 bases; trimmed from J: 2 bases; junction bases lacking a gene match: 4. For CDR1 and CDR2, the germline V gene (reference sequence) lists LGHDT and YNNKEL. Each collaborating institution followed its own protocols to collect whole blood in K2EDTA tubes. Collaborator samples were shipped for TCRbeta analysis as frozen whole blood, isolated PBMCs, or DNA extracted from either sample type. TCRbeta CDR3 regions were amplified from genomic DNA by means of the immunoSEQ Assay, a bias-controlled multiplex PCR. Per the authors' processing: The number of nucleated cells in each sample was estimated from the amplification of reference gene primers within the assay. Sequence reads were collapsed and filtered to measure the absolute abundance of every unique TCRbeta CDR3 rearrangement. For each sample, productive Simpson clonality was calculated as the square root of Simpson's diversity index over productive rearrangements. The immuneACCESS repertoire file appears here via TCRdb, limited to in-frame rearrangements. These files lack a portion of the clones; in checked studies, under half of the deficit traces to unresolved V genes, and the cause of the others is not known. V and J calls and clone size are copied from that table; D and trimming were computed from the DNA. This sample gives approximately 52,000 clones in total; roughly 80% of them show up just once. 10% to 15% of the sample lies in the top ten.

This TCR was recovered from a woman aged 80 or over with acute or convalescent COVID-19. The chain employs TRBV3-1 (or the pseudogene TRBV3-2) and TRBJ2-3, with 14 middle bases fitting TRBD2. The sequencing input was peripheral blood. The sequenced DNA: TGTGCCAGCAGCCAAGAGGGACTAGCGGGGGCCCACACAGATACGCAGTATTTT. This yields the protein CASSQEGLAGAHTDTQYF.